This T cell receptor (beta chain) was sequenced in a study of T cells in Graves' hyperthyroidism and ophthalmopathy. Amplified regions were TCR beta CDR3 sequences from RNA transcripts. The HTBI primer set served for first-round RT-PCR of the TCR CDR3. TCRdb passed the multiplex PCR reads through MiXCR, listing each CDR3 protein once. Of some 600,000 distinct CDR3 sequences in the sample, approximately 15% were seen once. This clonotype occurred many times. Based on clinical symptoms, serum thyroxine and TRAb, thyroid ultrasound and orbital computed tomography, diagnoses were reached. PBMCs came from about 10 ml fresh peripheral blood. The sample consisted of blood. This receptor was identified in a woman in her 30s with Graves' hyperthyroidism that later progressed to Graves' ophthalmopathy.

The DNA for the CDR3 is TGTGCCAGCAGTCGGGACGTTTCCTACGAGCAGTACTTC. It specifies CASSRDVSYEQYF. V gene TRBV12-3 or TRBV12-4 combines with J gene TRBJ2-7, with D possibly called TRBD1 or TRBD2 (5 bases each). CDR3 length: 13 residues. Trimming cost V 5 bases and J 1 base, with 9 bases left between them.